The T cell receptor (beta chain) described here comes from a study of blood T cell repertoires in COVID-19. Some clones are missing from TCRdb's copy, which holds only in-frame ones; the method was immunoSEQ multiplex PCR. Of around 330,000 clones listed, approximately 88% are singletons. Cohort placement rested on clinical history that participants reported themselves. The sequencing input was PBMCs or T cells enriched from blood (not recorded which). The TCR comes from a woman under 30 who had recovered from COVID-19.

The CDR3, as DNA: TGTGCCACCGGGACTAGCGGGGGCGCCATTGCAGATACGCAGTATTTT. It translates to CATGTSGGAIADTQYF. This sequence joins TRBV24-1 and TRBJ2-3, with 14 bases that match TRBD2. V shed 9 bases, J shed 4 bases, and the junction held 8 bases outside the gene matches. The germline V gene has CDR1 KGHDR and CDR2 SFDVKD. The CDR3 runs 16 residues.